This record looks at one T cell receptor beta chain sequence and its context. The data were taken from a study of metastatic and nonmetastatic thyroid tumors. In the study's own analysis: Between-group CDR3 differences, defined by clinicopathological status, yielded a distant-metastasis classifier for papillary thyroid cancer. Through MiXCR, TCRdb re-clonotyped the PCR reads. None of the V and J calls come from the authors' own analysis; TCRdb made them. The sample has roughly 7,000 clones, about 18% seen once. The CDR3 is 15 amino acids. V lost 4 bases and J lost 7; bases outside the gene matches: 10. Germline lookup yields CDR1 SGHRS and CDR2 YFSETQ. Among the patients, none had received any treatment before thyroid surgery.

The V and J genes are TRBV5-1 and TRBJ1-2; 10 nucleotides match TRBD1. The source is a male donor with papillary thyroid cancer or a benign thyroid nodule (not recorded which). Some clones in this sample may be carry-over from other donors' samples. Sequencing used adjacent normal tissue. The CDR3 loop reads CASSISGTGESGYTF. CDR3 nucleotides: TGCGCCAGCAGCATTTCCGGGACAGGGGAATCTGGCTACACCTTC.